Listed below are T cell receptor beta chains from one sample, sequenced in a study of shared clonotypes between healthy human individuals. Some clones are missing from TCRdb's copy, which holds only in-frame ones; the method was immunoSEQ multiplex PCR. The profile covers about 700,000 clones, with about 74% appearing a single time and around 1.6% taken by the ten largest. Sequencing was done on a sample of memory CD4+ T cells sorted from blood. The receptor set was obtained from a woman between 25 and 40 years old in good health. Both conserved end residues are part of each CDR3. The order of the fields is J gene, clone size, V gene, D gene, CDR3 protein, CDR3 DNA. D genes are given only for firm matches. Part of the rows lack a size; the others show once, few, many or a class for expanded clones.

J gene: TRBJ2-7
clone size: NA
V gene: TRBV7-8
D gene: NA
CDR3 protein: CASSLRRGYEQYF
CDR3 DNA: TGTGCCAGCAGCTTACGGCGCGGCTACGAGCAGTACTTC

J gene: TRBJ1-1
clone size: NA
V gene: TRBV9
D gene: NA
CDR3 protein: CASSVVPEGVGGAFF
CDR3 DNA: TGTGCCAGCAGCGTAGTTCCCGAAGGTGTAGGGGGAGCTTTCTTT

J gene: TRBJ1-5
clone size: NA
V gene: TRBV15
D gene: TRBD1
CDR3 protein: CATSRRTGGNQPQHF
CDR3 DNA: TGTGCCACCAGCCGGCGGACAGGGGGGAATCAGCCCCAGCATTTT

J gene: TRBJ2-5
clone size: NA
V gene: TRBV5-1
D gene: NA
CDR3 protein: CASSLSPAGNQETQYF
CDR3 DNA: TGCGCCAGCAGCTTGAGCCCCGCGGGGAACCAGGAGACCCAGTACTTC

J gene: TRBJ2-5
clone size: NA
V gene: TRBV5-6
D gene: TRBD1
CDR3 protein: CASSFRWGQAQETQYF
CDR3 DNA: TGTGCCAGCAGCTTCAGGTGGGGACAGGCCCAAGAGACCCAGTACTTC

J gene: TRBJ2-7
clone size: NA
V gene: TRBV14
D gene: NA
CDR3 protein: CASSQDRAGHGEQYF
CDR3 DNA: TGTGCCAGCAGCCAGGATAGAGCGGGACATGGCGAGCAGTACTTC

J gene: TRBJ2-7
clone size: once
V gene: TRBV27
D gene: TRBD1
CDR3 protein: CASSLWGTGKLEQYF
CDR3 DNA: TGTGCCAGCAGTTTATGGGGGACAGGGAAATTGGAGCAGTACTTC

J gene: TRBJ1-4
clone size: NA
V gene: TRBV2
D gene: TRBD1
CDR3 protein: CASSKQGPNEKLFF
CDR3 DNA: TGTGCCAGCAGTAAACAGGGGCCTAATGAAAAACTGTTTTTT

J gene: TRBJ2-5
clone size: few
V gene: TRBV6-1
D gene: TRBD2
CDR3 protein: CASHFAGGETQYF
CDR3 DNA: TGTGCCAGCCATTTCGCGGGGGGAGAGACCCAGTACTTC

J gene: TRBJ2-1
clone size: NA
V gene: TRBV29-1
D gene: NA
CDR3 protein: CSAGGENEQFF
CDR3 DNA: TGCAGCGCCGGCGGGGAGAATGAGCAGTTCTTC

J gene: TRBJ2-1
clone size: few
V gene: TRBV15
D gene: TRBD2
CDR3 protein: CATSRDSGRGGEQFF
CDR3 DNA: TGTGCCACCAGCAGAGACAGCGGGAGGGGAGGTGAGCAGTTCTTC

J gene: TRBJ1-3
clone size: NA
V gene: TRBV6-5
D gene: NA
CDR3 protein: CASSYGEVGNTIYF
CDR3 DNA: TGTGCCAGCAGTTACGGGGAAGTTGGAAACACCATATATTTT

J gene: TRBJ1-1
clone size: NA
V gene: TRBV21-1
D gene: NA
CDR3 protein: CASSSQVRQGSSEAFF
CDR3 DNA: TGTGCCAGCAGCTCCCAGGTACGGCAGGGGTCCTCTGAAGCTTTCTTT

J gene: TRBJ1-5
clone size: few
V gene: TRBV7-3
D gene: NA
CDR3 protein: CASTGGQYDQPQHF
CDR3 DNA: TGTGCCAGCACGGGCGGCCAGTATGATCAGCCCCAGCATTTT

J gene: TRBJ1-1
clone size: NA
V gene: TRBV6-5
D gene: NA
CDR3 protein: CATRAGTEAFF
CDR3 DNA: TGTGCCACCCGGGCGGGGACTGAAGCTTTCTTT

J gene: TRBJ1-1
clone size: NA
V gene: TRBV5-8
D gene: NA
CDR3 protein: CASSFAIILGGTEAFF
CDR3 DNA: TGTGCCAGCAGCTTCGCGATAATCTTGGGGGGCACTGAAGCTTTCTTT

J gene: TRBJ2-1
clone size: NA
V gene: TRBV7-6
D gene: NA
CDR3 protein: CASSSQAYNEQFF
CDR3 DNA: TGTGCCAGCAGCTCGCAAGCGTACAATGAGCAGTTCTTC

J gene: TRBJ2-7
clone size: NA
V gene: TRBV5-1
D gene: NA
CDR3 protein: CASSLQPTESYEQYF
CDR3 DNA: TGCGCCAGCAGCCTACAACCTACAGAGTCCTACGAGCAGTACTTC

J gene: TRBJ2-3
clone size: NA
V gene: TRBV5-1
D gene: TRBD2
CDR3 protein: CASSSSGLAGADTQYF
CDR3 DNA: TGCGCCAGCAGCTCCTCGGGACTAGCGGGGGCAGATACGCAGTATTTT

J gene: TRBJ2-7
clone size: NA
V gene: TRBV27
D gene: NA
CDR3 protein: CASTRSFGAYEQYF
CDR3 DNA: TGTGCCAGCACTAGGTCGTTTGGCGCCTACGAGCAGTACTTC

J gene: TRBJ1-1
clone size: NA
V gene: TRBV6-5
D gene: TRBD1
CDR3 protein: CASSPLNRGNTEAFF
CDR3 DNA: TGTGCCAGCAGTCCCCTAAACAGGGGGAACACTGAAGCTTTCTTT

J gene: TRBJ2-7
clone size: NA
V gene: TRBV4-2
D gene: TRBD2
CDR3 protein: CASSQDWRAPGLAGGPYEQYF
CDR3 DNA: TGTGCCAGCAGCCAAGATTGGCGGGCTCCGGGACTAGCGGGAGGGCCGTACGAGCAGTACTTC

J gene: TRBJ2-3
clone size: NA
V gene: TRBV27
D gene: TRBD1
CDR3 protein: CASSETGGTDTQYF
CDR3 DNA: TGTGCCAGCAGTGAGACAGGGGGTACAGATACGCAGTATTTT

J gene: TRBJ1-2
clone size: NA
V gene: TRBV29-1
D gene: NA
CDR3 protein: CSVGSGGDGYTF
CDR3 DNA: TGCAGCGTTGGTTCTGGGGGTGATGGCTACACCTTC

J gene: TRBJ1-2
clone size: NA
V gene: TRBV28
D gene: TRBD1
CDR3 protein: CASRTGQGTYGYTF
CDR3 DNA: TGTGCCAGCAGGACCGGACAGGGAACCTATGGCTACACCTTC

J gene: TRBJ1-4
clone size: NA
V gene: TRBV4-1
D gene: NA
CDR3 protein: CASSQEEAIDEKLFF
CDR3 DNA: TGCGCCAGCAGCCAAGAAGAGGCCATCGATGAAAAACTGTTTTTT

J gene: TRBJ2-1
clone size: NA
V gene: TRBV7-8
D gene: TRBD2
CDR3 protein: CASRPTLAGAPDEQFF
CDR3 DNA: TGTGCCAGCAGACCAACACTAGCGGGTGCCCCCGATGAGCAGTTCTTC

J gene: TRBJ1-1
clone size: NA
V gene: TRBV5-1
D gene: NA
CDR3 protein: CASSPGAGNTEAFF
CDR3 DNA: TGCGCCAGCAGCCCGGGGGCGGGGAACACTGAAGCTTTCTTT

J gene: TRBJ2-1
clone size: once
V gene: TRBV5-1
D gene: NA
CDR3 protein: CASSLDVSSYNEQFF
CDR3 DNA: TGCGCCAGCAGCCTCGACGTCAGCTCCTACAATGAGCAGTTCTTC

J gene: TRBJ2-2
clone size: NA
V gene: TRBV30
D gene: NA
CDR3 protein: CAWSVLGSGELFF
CDR3 DNA: TGTGCCTGGAGTGTACTGGGGTCCGGGGAGCTGTTTTTT

J gene: TRBJ2-1
clone size: NA
V gene: TRBV30
D gene: TRBD2
CDR3 protein: CAWMSLSRWLAGSNEQFF
CDR3 DNA: TGTGCCTGGATGTCATTATCCCGGTGGCTAGCGGGTTCCAATGAGCAGTTCTTC

J gene: TRBJ1-1
clone size: NA
V gene: TRBV6-6
D gene: NA
CDR3 protein: CASSPRPSMNTEAFF
CDR3 DNA: TGTGCCAGCAGTCCTAGGCCTTCCATGAACACTGAAGCTTTCTTT

J gene: TRBJ2-1
clone size: NA
V gene: TRBV5-1
D gene: NA
CDR3 protein: CASSLSSSLYNEQFF
CDR3 DNA: TGCGCCAGCAGCCTTTCTTCCAGCCTTTACAATGAGCAGTTCTTC

J gene: TRBJ1-1
clone size: NA
V gene: TRBV27
D gene: NA
CDR3 protein: CASRLVPIHEDFF
CDR3 DNA: TGTGCCAGCAGGCTAGTCCCCATTCATGAGGATTTCTTT

J gene: TRBJ2-7
clone size: NA
V gene: TRBV5-1
D gene: NA
CDR3 protein: CASKWGHSSYEQYF
CDR3 DNA: TGCGCCAGCAAATGGGGGCATAGCTCCTACGAGCAGTACTTC

J gene: TRBJ2-1
clone size: once
V gene: TRBV6-5
D gene: TRBD2
CDR3 protein: CASRGAGGYNEQFF
CDR3 DNA: TGTGCCAGCAGAGGAGCGGGAGGCTATAATGAGCAGTTCTTC

J gene: TRBJ2-7
clone size: NA
V gene: TRBV6-1
D gene: TRBD2
CDR3 protein: CASTGSGRTGYEQYF
CDR3 DNA: TGTGCCAGCACCGGTAGCGGGAGGACAGGCTACGAGCAGTACTTC

J gene: TRBJ2-2
clone size: NA
V gene: TRBV2
D gene: NA
CDR3 protein: CASSAQRNTGELFF
CDR3 DNA: TGTGCCAGCAGTGCCCAAAGGAACACCGGGGAGCTGTTTTTT

J gene: TRBJ2-1
clone size: NA
V gene: TRBV27
D gene: NA
CDR3 protein: CASSLGGYNEQFF
CDR3 DNA: TGTGCCAGCAGTTTAGGAGGGTACAATGAGCAGTTCTTC

J gene: TRBJ2-1
clone size: NA
V gene: TRBV5-1
D gene: TRBD1
CDR3 protein: CASSFGTGVRREQFF
CDR3 DNA: TGCGCCAGCAGCTTTGGGACAGGGGTACGCCGTGAGCAGTTCTTC

J gene: TRBJ2-3
clone size: NA
V gene: TRBV20-1
D gene: NA
CDR3 protein: CSALRADTQYF
CDR3 DNA: TGCAGTGCTCTCCGGGCAGATACGCAGTATTTT

J gene: TRBJ1-1
clone size: once
V gene: TRBV5-1
D gene: NA
CDR3 protein: CASSLEGQAFF
CDR3 DNA: TGCGCCAGCAGCTTGGAGGGACAAGCTTTCTTT